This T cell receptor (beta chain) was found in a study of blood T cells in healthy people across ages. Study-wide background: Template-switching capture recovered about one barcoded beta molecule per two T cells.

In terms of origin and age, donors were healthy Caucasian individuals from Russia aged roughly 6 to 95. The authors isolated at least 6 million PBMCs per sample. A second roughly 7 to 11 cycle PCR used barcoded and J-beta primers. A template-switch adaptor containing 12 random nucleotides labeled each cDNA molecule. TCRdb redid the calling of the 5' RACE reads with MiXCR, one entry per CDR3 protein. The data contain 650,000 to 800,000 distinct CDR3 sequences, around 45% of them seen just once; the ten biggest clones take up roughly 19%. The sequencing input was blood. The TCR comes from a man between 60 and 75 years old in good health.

The CDR3 sequence: CASSVVRGQGYGYTF. CDR3 in DNA: TGTGCCAGCAGCGTCGTAAGAGGGCAGGGCTATGGCTACACCTTC. The chain couples TRBV7-2 to TRBJ1-2; the D gene is possibly TRBD1 (5 bases). The germline CDR1 and CDR2 sequences are SGHTA and FQGNSA. The CDR3 has 15 amino acids. Between the trimmed V and J ends, which lost 5 bases and 4 bases, there was a span of 17 bases.